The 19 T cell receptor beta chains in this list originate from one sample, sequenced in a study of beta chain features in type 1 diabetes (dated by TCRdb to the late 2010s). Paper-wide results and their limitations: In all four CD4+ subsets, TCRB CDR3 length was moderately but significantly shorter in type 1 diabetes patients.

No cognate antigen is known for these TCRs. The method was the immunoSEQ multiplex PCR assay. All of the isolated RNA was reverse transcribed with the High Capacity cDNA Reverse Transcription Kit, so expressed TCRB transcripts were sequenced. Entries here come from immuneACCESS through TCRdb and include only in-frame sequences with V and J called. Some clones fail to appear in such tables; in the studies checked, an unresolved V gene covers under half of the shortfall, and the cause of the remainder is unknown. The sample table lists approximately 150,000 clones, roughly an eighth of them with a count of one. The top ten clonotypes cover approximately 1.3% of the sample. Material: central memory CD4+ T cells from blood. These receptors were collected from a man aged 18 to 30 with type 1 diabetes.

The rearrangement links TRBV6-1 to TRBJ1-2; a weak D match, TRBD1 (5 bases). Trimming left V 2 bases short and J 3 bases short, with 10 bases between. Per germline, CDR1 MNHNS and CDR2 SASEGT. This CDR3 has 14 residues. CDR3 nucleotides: TGTGCCAGCAGTGAAACAGGCAGTGACTATGGCTACACCTTC. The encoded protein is CASSETGSDYGYTF.

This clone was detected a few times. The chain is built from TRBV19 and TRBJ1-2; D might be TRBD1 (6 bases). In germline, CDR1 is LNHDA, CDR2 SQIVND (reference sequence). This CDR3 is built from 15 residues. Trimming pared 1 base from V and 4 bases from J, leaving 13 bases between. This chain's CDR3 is CASSIALDRPYGYTF. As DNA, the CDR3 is TGTGCCAGTAGTATAGCCCTGGACAGACCCTATGGCTACACCTTC. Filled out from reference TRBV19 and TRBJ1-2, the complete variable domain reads DGGITQSPKYLFRKEGQNVTLSCEQNLNHDAMYWYRQDPGQGLRLIYYSQIVNDFQKGDIAEGYSVSREKKESFPLTVTSAQKNPTAFYLCASSIALDRPYGYTFGSGTRLTVV.

CDR3 in amino acids: CASSLPGTANTGELFF. The CDR3 nucleotides read TGTGCCAGCAGCTTGCCCGGGACAGCGAACACCGGGGAGCTGTTTTTT. V is TRBV5-4 and J is TRBJ2-2; 7 bases match TRBD1. Losses at the gene ends were 1 base for V and 0 bases for J; bases not matched to a gene: 3. CDR1 is SGHNT and CDR2 is YYREEE in the germline V gene (reference sequence). The CDR3 is made up of 16 amino acids.

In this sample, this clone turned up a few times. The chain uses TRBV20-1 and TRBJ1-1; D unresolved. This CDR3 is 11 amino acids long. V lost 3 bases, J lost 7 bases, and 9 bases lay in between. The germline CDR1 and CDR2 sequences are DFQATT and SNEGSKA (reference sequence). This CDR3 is CSARGGFEAFF. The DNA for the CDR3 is TGCAGTGCTAGGGGAGGGTTTGAAGCTTTCTTT.

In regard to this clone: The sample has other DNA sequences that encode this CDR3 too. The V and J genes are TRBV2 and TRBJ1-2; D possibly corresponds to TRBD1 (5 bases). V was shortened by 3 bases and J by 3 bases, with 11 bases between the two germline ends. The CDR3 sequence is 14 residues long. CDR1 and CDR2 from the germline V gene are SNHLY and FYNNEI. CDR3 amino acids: CASSDGTDYYGYTF. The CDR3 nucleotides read TGTGCCAGCAGTGATGGGACGGATTACTATGGCTACACCTTC.

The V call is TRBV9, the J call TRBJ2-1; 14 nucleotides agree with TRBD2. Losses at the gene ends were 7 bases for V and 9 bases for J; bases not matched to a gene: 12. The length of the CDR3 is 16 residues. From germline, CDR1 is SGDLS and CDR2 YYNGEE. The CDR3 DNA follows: TGTGCCAGCTCGCCTAGTGGACTAGCGGGGGGAGGTGAGCAGTTCTTC. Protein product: CASSPSGLAGGGEQFF.

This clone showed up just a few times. CDR3 in amino acids: CASCIQGDGYTF. As DNA, the CDR3 is TGTGCCAGCTGCATACAGGGTGATGGCTACACCTTC. This sequence joins TRBV6-6 and TRBJ1-2; possible D gene TRBD1, 6 bases. Per germline, CDR1 MNHNY and CDR2 SVGAGI (reference sequence). V lost 8 bases, J lost 6 bases, and 13 bases lay in between. This CDR3 contains 12 residues.

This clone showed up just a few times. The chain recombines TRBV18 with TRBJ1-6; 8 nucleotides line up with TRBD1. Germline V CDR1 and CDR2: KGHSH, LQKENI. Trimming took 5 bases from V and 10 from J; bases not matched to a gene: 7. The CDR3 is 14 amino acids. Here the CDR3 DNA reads TGTGCCAGCTCAAGGGACAGGACAGCATCACCCCTCCACTTT. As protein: CASSRDRTASPLHF.

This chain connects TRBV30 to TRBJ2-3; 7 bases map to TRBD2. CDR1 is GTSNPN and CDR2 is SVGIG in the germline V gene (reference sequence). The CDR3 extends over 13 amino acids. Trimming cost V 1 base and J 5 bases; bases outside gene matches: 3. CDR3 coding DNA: TGTGCCTGGAGTGCTGGGGGGGGAGATACGCAGTATTTT. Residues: CAWSAGGGDTQYF.

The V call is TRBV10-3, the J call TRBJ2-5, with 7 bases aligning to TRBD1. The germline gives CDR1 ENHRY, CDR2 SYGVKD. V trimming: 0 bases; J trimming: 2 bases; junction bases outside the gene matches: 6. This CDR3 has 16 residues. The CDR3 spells CAISESIGTVQETQYF. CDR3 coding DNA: TGTGCCATCAGTGAGTCAATCGGGACAGTACAAGAGACCCAGTACTTC.

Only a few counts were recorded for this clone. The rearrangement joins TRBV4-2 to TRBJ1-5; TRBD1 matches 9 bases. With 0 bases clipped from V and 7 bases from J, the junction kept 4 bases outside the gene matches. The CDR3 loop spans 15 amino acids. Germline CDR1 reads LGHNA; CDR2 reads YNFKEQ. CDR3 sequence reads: CASSQDRDREQPQHF. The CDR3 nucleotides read TGTGCCAGCAGCCAAGATAGGGACAGGGAACAGCCCCAGCATTTT.

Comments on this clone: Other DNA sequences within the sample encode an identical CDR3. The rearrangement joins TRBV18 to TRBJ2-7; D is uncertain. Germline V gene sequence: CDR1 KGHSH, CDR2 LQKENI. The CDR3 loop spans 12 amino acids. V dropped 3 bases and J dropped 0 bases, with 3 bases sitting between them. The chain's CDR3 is CASSPNSYEQYF. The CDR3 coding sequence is TGTGCCAGCTCACCGAACTCCTACGAGCAGTACTTC.

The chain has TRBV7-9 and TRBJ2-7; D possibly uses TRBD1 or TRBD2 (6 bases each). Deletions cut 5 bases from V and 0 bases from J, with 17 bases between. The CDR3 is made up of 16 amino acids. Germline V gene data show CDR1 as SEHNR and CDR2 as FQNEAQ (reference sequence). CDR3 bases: TGTGCCAGCAGCCAACCCTACGGGGGCGGCTCCTACGAGCAGTACTTC. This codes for CASSQPYGGGSYEQYF. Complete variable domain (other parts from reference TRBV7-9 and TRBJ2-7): DTGVSQNPRHKITKRGQNVTFRCDPISEHNRLYWYRQTLGQGPEFLTYFQNEAQLEKSRLLSDRFSAERPKGSFSTLEIQRTEQGDSAMYLCASSQPYGGGSYEQYFGPGTRLTVT.

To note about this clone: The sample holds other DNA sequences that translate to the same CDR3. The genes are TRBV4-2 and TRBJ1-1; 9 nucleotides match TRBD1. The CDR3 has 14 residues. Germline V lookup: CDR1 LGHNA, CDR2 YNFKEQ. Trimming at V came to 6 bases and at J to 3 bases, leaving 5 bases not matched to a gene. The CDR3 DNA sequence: TGTGCCAGCAGTCCTCGGACAGGGGACACTGAAGCTTTCTTT. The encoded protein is CASSPRTGDTEAFF.

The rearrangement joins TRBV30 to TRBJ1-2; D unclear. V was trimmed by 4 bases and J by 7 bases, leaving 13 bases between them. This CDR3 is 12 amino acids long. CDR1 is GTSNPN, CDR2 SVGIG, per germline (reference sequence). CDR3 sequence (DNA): TGTGCCTGGAAGGCAAGTAAGGGTGGCTACACCTTC. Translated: CAWKASKGGYTF.

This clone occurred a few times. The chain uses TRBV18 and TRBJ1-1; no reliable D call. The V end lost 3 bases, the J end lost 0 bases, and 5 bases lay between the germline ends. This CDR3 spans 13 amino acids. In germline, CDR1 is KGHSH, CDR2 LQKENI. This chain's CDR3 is CASSPDVNTEAFF. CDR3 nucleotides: TGTGCCAGCTCACCCGACGTGAACACTGAAGCTTTCTTT.

The chain's CDR3 is CASSYPDRENSPLHF. The CDR3 nucleotides are TGCGCCAGCAGCTACCCCGACAGGGAGAATTCACCCCTCCACTTT. This chain links TRBV5-1 with TRBJ1-6; 7 bases align to TRBD1. V dropped 3 bases and J dropped 7; count of bases not matched to a gene: 7. Germline-derived CDR1 and CDR2 are SGHRS and YFSETQ. There are 15 residues in the CDR3.

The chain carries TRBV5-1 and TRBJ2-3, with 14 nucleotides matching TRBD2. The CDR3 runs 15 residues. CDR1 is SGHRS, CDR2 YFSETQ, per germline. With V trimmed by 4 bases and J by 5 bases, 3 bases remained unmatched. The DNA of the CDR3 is TGCGCCAGCAGCCCCGGGACTAGCGGGGGAGATACGCAGTATTTT. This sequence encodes CASSPGTSGGDTQYF.

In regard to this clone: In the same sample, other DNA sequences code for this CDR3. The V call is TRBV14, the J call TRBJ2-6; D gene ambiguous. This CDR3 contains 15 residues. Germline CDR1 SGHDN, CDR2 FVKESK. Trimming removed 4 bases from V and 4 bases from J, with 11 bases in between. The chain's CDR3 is CASSPVGVGANVLTF. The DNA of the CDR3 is TGTGCCAGCAGCCCCGTTGGGGTCGGGGCCAACGTCCTGACTTTC.